The 28 T cell receptor beta chains given below trace back to one sample, sequenced in a study of blood T cell repertoires in COVID-19. The repertoire was sequenced with immunoSEQ multiplex PCR; TCRdb's copy has only in-frame clones and lacks some. The sample holds some 64,000 clones; roughly four fifths are singletons and the top ten take over 15%. The material sequenced was peripheral blood. These receptors were collected from a man in his fifties or sixties with acute or convalescent COVID-19.

This chain joins TRBV6-1 and TRBJ1-2, with TRBD1 identical over 8 bases. In germline, CDR1 is MNHNS, CDR2 SASEGT. CDR3 size: 16 residues. The J segment lost 2 bases and the V segment lost 0 bases, leaving 5 bases of the junction unmatched. CDR3 in amino acids: CASSEAHGTGNYGYTF. The CDR3 DNA is TGTGCCAGCAGTGAAGCGCATGGGACAGGAAACTATGGCTACACCTTC.

The J gene is TRBJ1-1, the V gene TRBV19; 9 bases map to TRBD1. This CDR3 has 14 amino acids. V trimming: 8 bases; J trimming: 0 bases; junction bases outside the gene matches: 4. Germline V gives CDR1 LNHDA, CDR2 SQIVND (reference sequence). DNA for the CDR3: TGTGCCAGTTTGGGGACAGGGATGAACACTGAAGCTTTCTTT. Translation gives CASLGTGMNTEAFF.

The chain combines TRBV7-8 with TRBJ1-3; 9 positions agree with TRBD1. The CDR3 sequence is 17 residues long. J gave up 0 bases and V 2 bases, and 5 bases lay outside the gene matches. CDR1 SGHVS and CDR2 FQNEAQ come from the germline V gene. CDR3 in amino acids: CASSLLDRGSSGNTIYF. Written as DNA, the CDR3 is TGTGCCAGCAGCTTATTGGACAGGGGAAGCTCTGGAAACACCATATATTTT.

The chain joins TRBV5-1 to TRBJ2-1; D might be TRBD2 (6 bases). The CDR3 contains 16 residues. Germline CDR1 is SGHRS and CDR2 is YFSETQ. V was trimmed by 0 bases and J by 3 bases, leaving 13 bases between them. CDR3 residues: CASSLGGVAVYNEQFF. The DNA of the CDR3 is TGCGCCAGCAGCTTGGGCGGGGTAGCGGTCTACAATGAGCAGTTCTTC.

This chain uses TRBV20-1 with TRBJ1-5, with D tentatively TRBD1 (6 bases). This CDR3 is 16 amino acids long. The germline V and J ends were trimmed by 3 bases and 0 bases, with 15 bases remaining between them. CDR1 and CDR2 (germline): DFQATT, SNEGSKA (reference sequence). The CDR3 sequence is CSASGNWGLSNQPQHF. In DNA, the CDR3 is TGCAGTGCTAGTGGTAATTGGGGGCTTAGCAATCAGCCCCAGCATTTT.

The V call is TRBV28, the J call TRBJ2-1, with D possibly being TRBD1 (6 bases). CDR3 length: 15 amino acids. Germline V gene sequence: CDR1 MDHEN, CDR2 SYDVKM. Trimming took off 6 bases at V and 4 bases at J, with 16 bases between the two ends. DNA for the CDR3: TGTGCCAGCAGACAGGGTATCGGGGAATACAATGAGCAGTTCTTC. As protein: CASRQGIGEYNEQFF.

This clone was picked up one time. The chain combines TRBV27 with TRBJ1-2, with unresolved D. The germline V and J ends were trimmed by 4 bases and 8 bases, with 11 bases remaining between them. CDR3 length equals 12 residues. Germline V lookup: CDR1 MNHEY, CDR2 SMNVEV (reference sequence). The CDR3 DNA is TGTGCCAGCAGTTATTGGGGAGGCGGCTACACCTTC. This translates into CASSYWGGGYTF.

The chain recombines TRBV18 with TRBJ1-1; 8 bases fit TRBD1. Germline V lookup: CDR1 KGHSH, CDR2 LQKENI. This CDR3 has 14 residues. J was trimmed by 1 base and V by 2 bases; bases with no gene match: 0. The CDR3 DNA is TGTGCCAGCTCACCAGGGACAGGGAACACTGAAGCTTTCTTT. Protein: CASSPGTGNTEAFF.

The CDR3 loop reads CASSPWSGLAVYNEQFF. The CDR3, as DNA: TGTGCCAGCAGCCCCTGGAGTGGACTAGCGGTTTACAATGAGCAGTTCTTC. The chain couples TRBV5-4 to TRBJ2-1, with TRBD2 matching 10 bases. The CDR3 sequence is 17 residues long. Trimming cost V 4 bases and J 4 bases; bases outside gene matches: 11. CDR1 is SGHNT and CDR2 is YYREEE in the germline V gene (reference sequence).

V and J are TRBV2 and TRBJ1-1, with D tentatively TRBD1 (6 bases). Trimming pared 7 bases from V and 1 base from J, leaving 10 bases between. In germline, CDR1 is SNHLY, CDR2 FYNNEI. The CDR3 runs 13 residues. The CDR3 region has the DNA TGTGCCAGCAACCCGACAGGGAACACTGAAGCTTTCTTT. Translated, it gives CASNPTGNTEAFF.

The chain carries TRBV4-2 and TRBJ2-7, with a tentative D call TRBD2 (5 bases). The V and J ends lost 0 bases and 0 bases respectively, with 9 bases between them. The CDR3 is 15 residues long. The germline V gene encodes CDR1 LGHNA and CDR2 YNFKEQ. The CDR3 sequence: CASSQDYGNSYEQYF. In DNA, the CDR3 is TGTGCCAGCAGCCAAGATTACGGGAACTCCTACGAGCAGTACTTC.

V usage is TRBV24-1 and J usage is TRBJ2-1, with D possibly being TRBD2 (6 bases). Per the germline V gene, CDR1 is KGHDR and CDR2 is SFDVKD. V was clipped by 4 bases and J by 0 bases, with 15 bases between them. This CDR3 contains 17 residues. CDR3 DNA sequence: TGTGCCACCAGTGACCGCGGGGCGGGGAGCTCCTACAATGAGCAGTTCTTC. It is translated as CATSDRGAGSSYNEQFF.

J is TRBJ2-3 and V is TRBV27; D possibly corresponds to TRBD2 (6 bases). The V and J ends lost 2 bases and 5 bases respectively, with 11 bases between them. Looked up from germline, CDR1 is MNHEY and CDR2 is SMNVEV (reference sequence). CDR3 length: 14 residues. The chain's CDR3 is CASSLVGAGDTQYF. CDR3 bases: TGTGCCAGCAGTTTAGTGGGAGCGGGAGATACGCAGTATTTT.

The chain couples TRBV25-1 to TRBJ2-6; possibly TRBD1 for D (5 bases). The CDR3 is 14 residues long. V was clipped by 4 bases and J by 3 bases, with 7 bases between them. Germline lookup yields CDR1 MGHDK and CDR2 SYGVNS. The CDR3 nucleotides are TGTGCCAGCAGTGTAGGGGTTGGGGCCAACGTCCTGACTTTC. Protein: CASSVGVGANVLTF.

This clone showed up just a few times. This chain uses TRBV7-2 with TRBJ1-2; weak D call: TRBD1 (5 bases). Germline lookup yields CDR1 SGHTA and CDR2 FQGNSA. The CDR3 is 13 residues long. Trimming left V 4 bases short and J 6 bases short, with 12 bases between. The CDR3 is CASSYHRGNGYTF. Written as DNA, the CDR3 is TGTGCCAGCAGCTACCACCGGGGGAATGGCTACACCTTC.

This clone was counted once. The CDR3 nucleotides read TGTGCCAGCAGTGGACTAGCGGAGACCTACGAGCAGTACTTC. Translated, it gives CASSGLAETYEQYF. V is TRBV28 and J is TRBJ2-7; 10 bases are a match to TRBD2. The CDR3 spans 14 residues. V was clipped by 5 bases and J by 2 bases; unmatched bases: 3. Germline V gene sequence: CDR1 MDHEN, CDR2 SYDVKM.

The V and J genes are TRBV2 and TRBJ2-1, with 13 bases that match TRBD2. The CDR3 spans 17 residues. Losses at the gene ends were 3 bases for V and 10 bases for J; bases not matched to a gene: 12. Germline values: CDR1 SNHLY, CDR2 FYNNEI. The CDR3 loop is CASSDGGLAGVIGEQFF. CDR3 DNA: TGTGCCAGCAGTGACGGCGGACTAGCGGGAGTAATTGGAGAGCAGTTCTTC.

This chain links TRBV5-6 with TRBJ2-6; TRBD2 is a possible D gene (6 bases). Trimming removed 4 bases from V and 0 bases from J, with 14 bases in between. The CDR3 contains 17 residues. Per the germline V gene, CDR1 is SGHDT and CDR2 is YYEEEE. Written as DNA, the CDR3 is TGTGCCAGCAGCCAGGGAGGAGCGCTCTCTGGGGCCAACGTCCTGACTTTC. It translates to CASSQGGALSGANVLTF.

This chain uses TRBV30 with TRBJ1-1, with TRBD1 identical over 7 bases. Germline loops: CDR1 GTSNPN, CDR2 SVGIG (reference sequence). With V trimmed by 5 bases and J by 6 bases, 27 bases remained unmatched. This CDR3 is 19 amino acids long. The CDR3 here is CAWAHLHGGTVPEAAEAFF. In DNA form, the CDR3 reads TGTGCCTGGGCCCACCTTCACGGAGGGACAGTACCTGAGGCTGCTGAAGCTTTCTTT.

This rearrangement joins TRBV7-9 to TRBJ2-7; 7 bases map to TRBD1. CDR1 and CDR2 from the germline V gene are SEHNR and FQNEAQ (reference sequence). This CDR3 spans 12 amino acids. The V segment lost 2 bases and the J segment 5 bases; nucleotides outside the gene matches: 0. CDR3 nucleotides: TGTGCCAGCAGCTTACAGGGGGACGAGCAGTACTTC. This translates into CASSLQGDEQYF.

The CDR3 spells CASSSWEADTQYF. The CDR3 DNA reads as TGTGCCAGCAGCTCGTGGGAGGCAGATACGCAGTATTTT. The chain has TRBV11-2 and TRBJ2-3, with TRBD2 as a possible D gene (6 bases). CDR1 SGHAT and CDR2 FQNNGV come from the germline V gene. CDR3 size: 13 residues. The V end lost 4 bases, the J end lost 4 bases, and 9 bases lay between the germline ends.

The gene calls are TRBV27 and TRBJ2-7; 8 bases align to TRBD2. The CDR3 covers 12 residues. V shed 5 bases and J 7 bases; nucleotides not matched to a gene: 4. Looked up from germline, CDR1 is MNHEY and CDR2 is SMNVEV (reference sequence). In DNA form, the CDR3 reads TGTGCCAGCAGTCCCACGGGAGGGGAGCAGTACTTC. The encoded protein is CASSPTGGEQYF.

This clone came up a few times. V is TRBV28 and J is TRBJ1-2, with a possible D match to TRBD1 (5 bases). Trimming took off 2 bases at V and 6 bases at J, with 10 bases between the two ends. This CDR3 has 13 residues. In germline, CDR1 is MDHEN, CDR2 SYDVKM. The CDR3: CASSLQGTNGYTF. CDR3 nucleotide sequence: TGTGCCAGCAGTTTACAGGGCACTAATGGCTACACCTTC.

The J gene is TRBJ2-3, the V gene TRBV9, with TRBD1 as a possible D gene (5 bases). The CDR3 has 13 residues. The germline CDR1 and CDR2 sequences are SGDLS and YYNGEE. V lost 8 bases, J lost 0 bases, and 10 bases lay in between. This chain's CDR3 is CASGDSSTDTQYF. In DNA, the CDR3 is TGTGCCAGTGGCGACAGTAGCACAGATACGCAGTATTTT.

The chain is built from TRBV11-2 and TRBJ2-1; D is unresolved. The V gene lost 5 bases and the J gene lost 9 bases, with 11 bases spanning the gap. Germline CDR1 reads SGHAT; CDR2 reads FQNNGV. The CDR3 runs to 12 residues. CDR3 sequence (DNA): TGTGCCAGCAGCATCCGGGTGGGTGAGCAGTTCTTC. Encoded protein: CASSIRVGEQFF.

The chain uses TRBV5-1 and TRBJ2-3, with 8 nucleotides matching TRBD2. This CDR3 region has 16 residues. Germline V lookup: CDR1 SGHRS, CDR2 YFSETQ. V shed 2 bases, J shed 1 base, and the junction held 6 bases outside the gene matches. The CDR3 protein is CASSFPRAGGTDTQYF. The CDR3 DNA follows: TGCGCCAGCAGCTTCCCTAGAGCGGGAGGCACAGATACGCAGTATTTT.

The sample holds a few counts of this clone. The chain combines TRBV4-1 with TRBJ2-3, with a weak D call TRBD1 (5 bases). Trimming pared 0 bases from V and 1 base from J, leaving 11 bases between. This CDR3 comprises 16 residues. The germline CDR1 and CDR2 sequences are MGHRA and YSYEKL. CDR3 residues: CASSQDSGHRTDTQYF. In DNA form, the CDR3 reads TGCGCCAGCAGCCAAGACTCAGGGCACCGCACAGATACGCAGTATTTT.

V gene TRBV5-1 combines with J gene TRBJ2-7; 9 nucleotides align to TRBD2. V dropped 2 bases and J dropped 4; count of bases not matched to a gene: 1. Looked up from germline, CDR1 is SGHRS and CDR2 is YFSETQ. The CDR3 is 13 residues long. For the CDR3, the DNA is TGCGCCAGCAGCTTTAGCGGGAGTTACGAGCAGTACTTC. It codes for CASSFSGSYEQYF.